This entry concerns a single TCR beta chain. The data were obtained in a study of shared clonotypes between healthy human individuals. Clones were read by immunoSEQ multiplex PCR, and TCRdb kept only the in-frame ones, dropping some. Among 530,000 or so clones listed, 60% to 80% were seen once. The CDR3 is 15 amino acids. V lost 4 bases and J 6 bases, leaving 16 bases between the germline ends. Germline loops: CDR1 SGHRS, CDR2 YFSETQ. Those who donated, Caucasian adults without exception, all lived in Nashville, Tennessee. This sequence was found in a middle-aged woman in good health. Some clones in this sample may be carry-over from other donors' samples. Sequenced: PBMCs. The rearrangement links TRBV5-1 to TRBJ2-2; D may be TRBD1 (6 bases). CDR3 amino acids: CASSPRGDSAGELFF. CDR3 coding DNA: TGCGCCAGCAGCCCCAGGGGAGACTCCGCCGGGGAGCTGTTTTTT.